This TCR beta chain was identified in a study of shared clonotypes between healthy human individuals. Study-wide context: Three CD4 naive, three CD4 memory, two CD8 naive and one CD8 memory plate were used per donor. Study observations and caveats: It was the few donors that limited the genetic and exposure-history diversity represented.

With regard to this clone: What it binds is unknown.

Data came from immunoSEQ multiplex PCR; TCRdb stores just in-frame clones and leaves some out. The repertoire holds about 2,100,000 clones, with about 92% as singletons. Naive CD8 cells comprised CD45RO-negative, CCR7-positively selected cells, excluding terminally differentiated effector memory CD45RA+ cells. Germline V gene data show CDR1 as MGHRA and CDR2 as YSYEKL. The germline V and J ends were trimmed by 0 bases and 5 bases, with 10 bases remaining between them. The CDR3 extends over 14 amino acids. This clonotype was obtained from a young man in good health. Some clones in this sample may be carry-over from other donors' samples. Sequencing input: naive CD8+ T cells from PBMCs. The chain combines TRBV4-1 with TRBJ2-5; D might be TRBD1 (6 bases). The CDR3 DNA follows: TGCGCCAGCAGCCAAGATAACAGGGTGGAGACCCAGTACTTC. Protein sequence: CASSQDNRVETQYF.